These 14 T cell receptor beta chains originate from one sample sequenced in a study of blood T cells in healthy people across ages. Together with a sample-barcoded 5' primer, a J-beta primer mix was included in a second PCR lasting about 7 to 12 cycles. MiXCR, applied by TCRdb to the 5' RACE reads, yields one record per CDR3 protein. The repertoire has about 1,800,000 distinct CDR3 sequences, 28% of them found once; the top ten carry about 8%. Sequenced input: blood. These TCRs come from a woman in her twenties or thirties in good health.

This clonotype was detected once. The J gene is TRBJ1-6, the V gene TRBV29-1; 7 positions match TRBD1. Trimming cost V 4 bases and J 7 bases; bases outside gene matches: 4. The germline V gene encodes CDR1 SQVTM and CDR2 ANQGSEA. The CDR3 covers 13 residues. The CDR3 loop reads CSVAGTANSPLHF. CDR3 sequence (DNA): TGCAGCGTTGCCGGGACAGCAAATTCACCCCTCCACTTT.

This clonotype appeared a few times. This chain links TRBV20-1 with TRBJ1-2; D gene ambiguous. V lost 0 bases, J lost 5 bases, and 10 bases lay in between. Germline assignment: CDR1 DFQATT and CDR2 SNEGSKA (reference sequence). This CDR3 is built from 13 residues. In DNA, the CDR3 is TGCAGTGCTAGAGACGTCGGGGATTATGGCTACACCTTC. This translates into CSARDVGDYGYTF.

This clonotype has at least ten counts. V and J are TRBV18 and TRBJ2-7; 10 nucleotides line up with TRBD1. V dropped 3 bases and J dropped 5; count of bases not matched to a gene: 7. Germline V lookup: CDR1 KGHSH, CDR2 LQKENI. There are 15 residues in the CDR3. CDR3 residues: CASSPPLGTGDEQYF. The CDR3, as DNA: TGTGCCAGCTCACCTCCTTTGGGGACAGGGGACGAGCAGTACTTC. The full variable domain, in which reference TRBV18 and TRBJ2-7 provide the parts outside the CDR3, is NAGVMQNPRHLVRRRGQEARLRCSPMKGHSHVYWYRQLPEEGLKFMVYLQKENIIDESGMPKERFSAEFPKEGPSILRIQQVVRGDSAAYFCASSPPLGTGDEQYFGPGTRLTVT.

This chain joins TRBV5-1 and TRBJ1-1; D is uncertain. The CDR3 is 16 residues long. CDR1 SGHRS and CDR2 YFSETQ come from the germline V gene. V was shortened by 3 bases and J by 4 bases, with 19 bases between the two germline ends. The CDR3 sequence is CASSSTERRAGTEAFF. The CDR3 DNA reads as TGCGCCAGCAGCTCTACCGAGCGGAGAGCCGGCACTGAAGCTTTCTTT.

The J gene is TRBJ1-5, the V gene TRBV20-1, with D uncertain. This CDR3 region has 12 residues. Germline V gene lookup returns CDR1 DFQATT and CDR2 SNEGSKA (reference sequence). The V and J ends lost 4 bases and 6 bases respectively, with 10 bases between them. The CDR3 DNA reads as TGCAGTGCTACCCGACTAGCTCAGCCCCAGCATTTT. This sequence encodes CSATRLAQPQHF.

The rearrangement links TRBV20-1 to TRBJ2-3, with 7 nucleotides matching TRBD1. The junction had 5 bases not matched to a gene; V was cut back by 6 bases and J by 2 bases. CDR1 and CDR2 from the germline V gene are DFQATT and SNEGSKA (reference sequence). This CDR3 is built from 13 residues. CDR3 in amino acids: CSAWDSYTDTQYF. CDR3 in DNA: TGCAGTGCCTGGGACAGTTACACAGATACGCAGTATTTT.

V is TRBV6-1 and J is TRBJ1-2; 12 bases agree with TRBD1. V was pared by 0 bases and J by 7 bases, with 3 bases of the junction left unmatched. Germline V gene lookup returns CDR1 MNHNS and CDR2 SASEGT. The CDR3 is 15 amino acids. As DNA, the CDR3 is TGTGCCAGCAGTGAAGCCGGGACAGGGGGCCTTGGCTACACCTTC. This sequence encodes CASSEAGTGGLGYTF.

The chain joins TRBV24-1 to TRBJ1-1; D remains ambiguous. Germline CDR1 is KGHDR and CDR2 is SFDVKD. Trimming cost V 2 bases and J 0 bases, with 9 bases left between them. CDR3 size: 15 residues. CDR3 sequence (DNA): TGTGCCACCAGTGATTCCTCAAGCATGAACACTGAAGCTTTCTTT. This encodes CATSDSSSMNTEAFF.

This clonotype has only a few counts. The genes are TRBV2 and TRBJ2-5; tentatively, D is TRBD2 (5 bases). Trimming removed 2 bases from V and 5 bases from J, with 18 bases in between. The CDR3 covers 16 residues. CDR1 and CDR2 (germline): SNHLY, FYNNEI. The CDR3 DNA is TGTGCCAGCAGTGAAAGGGAGTCCCGGATGGCGGAGACCCAGTACTTC. This codes for CASSERESRMAETQYF.

This clonotype has only a few counts. The V gene is TRBV30, the J gene TRBJ2-1; TRBD2 might be the D (5 bases). CDR1 and CDR2 (germline): GTSNPN, SVGIG (reference sequence). The CDR3 extends over 11 amino acids. V dropped 2 bases and J dropped 8 bases, with 7 bases sitting between them. CDR3 in amino acids: CAWSLAYEQFF. The CDR3 DNA sequence: TGTGCCTGGAGTTTAGCGTATGAGCAGTTCTTC.

This clonotype was seen more than once but under ten times. The chain joins TRBV5-1 to TRBJ2-7; 9 bases fit TRBD2. Losses at the gene ends were 5 bases for V and 5 bases for J; bases not matched to a gene: 5. Germline V gene lookup returns CDR1 SGHRS and CDR2 YFSETQ. This CDR3 has 13 residues. The CDR3 protein is CASRLQREDEQYF. The CDR3 nucleotides are TGCGCCAGCAGACTCCAGCGGGAGGACGAGCAGTACTTC.

This clonotype has at least ten counts. This chain connects TRBV12-3 or TRBV12-4 to TRBJ2-5; 10 nucleotides line up with TRBD2. Germline trimming cut 6 bases from V and 3 bases from J; bases unmatched to any gene: 4. The CDR3 totals 14 residues. In DNA, the CDR3 is TGTGCCAGCAGCCGCCTAGCGGGAGAAGAGACCCAGTACTTC. Protein: CASSRLAGEETQYF.

This clonotype was observed a few times. The CDR3 region is CASSSVDIQYF. CDR3 DNA sequence: TGTGCCAGCAGCTCGGTGGACATTCAGTACTTC. The chain has TRBV7-2 and TRBJ2-4; D not certain. V dropped 4 bases and J dropped 8 bases, with 6 bases sitting between them. The CDR3 sequence is 11 residues long. Germline loops: CDR1 SGHTA, CDR2 FQGNSA.

The J gene is TRBJ2-5, the V gene TRBV5-1; 10 bases match TRBD1. The CDR3 runs to 15 residues. The J segment lost 4 bases and the V segment lost 5 bases, leaving 8 bases of the junction unmatched. CDR1 and CDR2 (germline): SGHRS, YFSETQ. In nucleotides, the CDR3 is TGCGCCAGCAGGGTAGACAGGGGGCCCGGAGAGACCCAGTACTTC. Residues: CASRVDRGPGETQYF.